This record covers a single T cell receptor beta chain. Germline V gene lookup returns CDR1 SNHLY and CDR2 FYNNEI. The CDR3 has 14 residues. Trimming took off 10 bases at V and 4 bases at J, with 17 bases between the two ends. TCRdb's table, derived via immunoSEQ multiplex PCR, lists solely in-frame clones and lacks some. The sample shows some 380,000 clones, nearly 90% of them seen only once. This sample was included in a study of blood T cell repertoires in COVID-19. For the study at large: T cells, B-cell-depleted T cells, or PBMCs supplied cDNA or gDNA.

This chain connects TRBV2 to TRBJ1-5, with D maybe TRBD1 (6 bases). Sample: peripheral blood. This TCR was recovered from a man in his late teens or twenties with active or convalescent COVID-19. CDR3 region: CATNSQGINQPQHF. The CDR3 DNA sequence: TGTGCCACCAACTCACAGGGAATTAATCAGCCCCAGCATTTT.